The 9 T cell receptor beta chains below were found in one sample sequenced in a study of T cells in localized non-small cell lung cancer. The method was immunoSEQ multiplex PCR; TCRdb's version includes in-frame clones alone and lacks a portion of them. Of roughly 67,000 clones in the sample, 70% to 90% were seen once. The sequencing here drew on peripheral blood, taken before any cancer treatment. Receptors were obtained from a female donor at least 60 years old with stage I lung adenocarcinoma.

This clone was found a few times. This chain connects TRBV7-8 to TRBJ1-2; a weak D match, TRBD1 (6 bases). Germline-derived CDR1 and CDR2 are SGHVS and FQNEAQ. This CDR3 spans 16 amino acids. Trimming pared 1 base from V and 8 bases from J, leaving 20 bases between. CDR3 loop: CASSLEEDRGARGYTF. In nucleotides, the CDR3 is TGTGCCAGCAGCTTAGAGGAGGATAGGGGGGCGAGGGGCTACACCTTC.

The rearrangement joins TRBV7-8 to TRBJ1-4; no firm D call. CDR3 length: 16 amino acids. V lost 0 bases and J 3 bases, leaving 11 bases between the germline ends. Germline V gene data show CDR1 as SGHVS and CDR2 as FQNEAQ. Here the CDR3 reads CASSLAAGFPNEKLFF. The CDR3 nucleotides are TGTGCCAGCAGCTTAGCCGCAGGTTTTCCTAATGAAAAACTGTTTTTT.

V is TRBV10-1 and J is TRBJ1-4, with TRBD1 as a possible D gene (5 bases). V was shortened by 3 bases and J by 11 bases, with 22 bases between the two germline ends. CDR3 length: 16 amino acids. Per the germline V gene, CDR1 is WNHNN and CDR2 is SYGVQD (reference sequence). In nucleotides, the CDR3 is TGCGCCAGCAGTGAAGGTGGAATCAGAGGAGAGGGGAAACTGTTTTTT. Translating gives CASSEGGIRGEGKLFF.

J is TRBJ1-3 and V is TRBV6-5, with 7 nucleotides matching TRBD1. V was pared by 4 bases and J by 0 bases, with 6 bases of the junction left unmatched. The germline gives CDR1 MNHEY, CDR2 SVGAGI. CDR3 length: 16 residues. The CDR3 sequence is CASSFSGGSSGNTIYF. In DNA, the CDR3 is TGTGCCAGCAGTTTTTCAGGGGGGAGCTCTGGAAACACCATATATTTT.

CDR3 residues: CASSPGHSYEQYF. CDR3 coding DNA: TGTGCCAGCTCACCGGGACACTCCTACGAGCAGTACTTC. V and J are TRBV18 and TRBJ2-7; weak D call: TRBD1 (6 bases). V was cut by 3 bases and J by 0 bases, with 6 bases left in between. Germline V lookup: CDR1 KGHSH, CDR2 LQKENI. This CDR3 spans 13 amino acids.

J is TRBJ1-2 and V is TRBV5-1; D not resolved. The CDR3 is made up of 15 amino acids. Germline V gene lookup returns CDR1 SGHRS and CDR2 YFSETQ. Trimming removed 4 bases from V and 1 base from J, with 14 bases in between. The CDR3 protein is CASSIGPSFNYGYTF. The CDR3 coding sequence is TGCGCCAGCAGCATAGGACCCTCCTTTAACTATGGCTACACCTTC.

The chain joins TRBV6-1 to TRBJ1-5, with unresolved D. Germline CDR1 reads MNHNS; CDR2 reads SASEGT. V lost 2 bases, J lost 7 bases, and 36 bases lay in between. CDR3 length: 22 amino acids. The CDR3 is CASSEKWGAKWGGIVMGQPQHF. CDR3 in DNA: TGTGCCAGCAGTGAAAAGTGGGGAGCTAAGTGGGGTGGCATAGTTATGGGGCAGCCCCAGCATTTT.

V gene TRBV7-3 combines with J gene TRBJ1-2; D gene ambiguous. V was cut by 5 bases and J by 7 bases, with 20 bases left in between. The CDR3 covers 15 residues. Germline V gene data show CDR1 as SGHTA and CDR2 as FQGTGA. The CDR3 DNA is TGTGCCAGCAGCCCGGGGAGCCCGCAGGTCGGTGGCTACACCTTC. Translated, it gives CASSPGSPQVGGYTF. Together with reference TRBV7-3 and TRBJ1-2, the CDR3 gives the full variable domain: GAGVSQTPSNKVTEKGKYVELRCDPISGHTALYWYRQSLGQGPEFLIYFQGTGAADDSGLPNDRFFAVRPEGSVSTLKIQRTERGDSAVYLCASSPGSPQVGGYTFGSGTRLTVV.

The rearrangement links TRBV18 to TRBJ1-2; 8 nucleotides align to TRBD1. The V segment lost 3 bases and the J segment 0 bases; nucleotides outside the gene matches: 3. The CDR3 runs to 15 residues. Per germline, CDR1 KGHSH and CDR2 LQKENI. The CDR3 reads CASSPRTGPNYGYTF. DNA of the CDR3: TGTGCCAGCTCACCGAGGACAGGGCCTAACTATGGCTACACCTTC.